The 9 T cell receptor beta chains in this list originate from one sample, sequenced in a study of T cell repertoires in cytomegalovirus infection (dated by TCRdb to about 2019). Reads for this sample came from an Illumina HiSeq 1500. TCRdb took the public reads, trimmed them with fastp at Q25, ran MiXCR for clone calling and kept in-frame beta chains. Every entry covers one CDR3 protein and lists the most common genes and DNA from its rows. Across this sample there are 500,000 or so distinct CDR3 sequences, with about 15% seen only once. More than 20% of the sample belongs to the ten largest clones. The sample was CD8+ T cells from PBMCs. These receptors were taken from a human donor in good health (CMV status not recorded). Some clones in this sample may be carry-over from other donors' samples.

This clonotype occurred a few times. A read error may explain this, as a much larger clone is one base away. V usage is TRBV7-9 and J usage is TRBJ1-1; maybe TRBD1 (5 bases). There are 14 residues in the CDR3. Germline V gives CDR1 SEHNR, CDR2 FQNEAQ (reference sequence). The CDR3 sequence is CASSLGGGWPEALF. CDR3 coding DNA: TGTGCCAGCAGCCTGGGGGGGGGATGGCCTGAAGCTTTATTT.

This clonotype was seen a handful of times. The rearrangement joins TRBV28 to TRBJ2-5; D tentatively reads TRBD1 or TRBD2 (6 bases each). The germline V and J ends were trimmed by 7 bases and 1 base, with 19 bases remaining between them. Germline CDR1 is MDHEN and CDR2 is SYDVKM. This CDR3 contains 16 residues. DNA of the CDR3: TGTGCCAGCATCCCCCGGGGGCGGCCATTCCAAGAGACCCAGTACTTC. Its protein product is CASIPRGRPFQETQYF.

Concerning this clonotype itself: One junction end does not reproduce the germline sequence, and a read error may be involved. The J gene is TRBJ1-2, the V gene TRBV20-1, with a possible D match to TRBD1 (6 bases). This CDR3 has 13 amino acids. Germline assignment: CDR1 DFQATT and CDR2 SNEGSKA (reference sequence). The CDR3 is CSARDLGGWGYAF. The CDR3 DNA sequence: TGCAGTGCTAGAGATCTGGGGGGCTGGGGCTACGCCTTC.

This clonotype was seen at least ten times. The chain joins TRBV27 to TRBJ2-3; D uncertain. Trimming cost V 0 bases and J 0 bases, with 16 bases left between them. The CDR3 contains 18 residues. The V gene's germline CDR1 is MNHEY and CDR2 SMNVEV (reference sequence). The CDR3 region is CASSLSPPSDLSTDTQYF. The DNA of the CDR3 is TGTGCCAGCAGTTTATCGCCTCCCTCTGATCTTAGCACAGATACGCAGTATTTT.

In DNA, the CDR3 is TGTGCCAGCAGTTTCGAAGCCCTGGTGGCCTCTTACAATCAGCCCCAGCATTTT. It is translated as CASSFEALVASYNQPQHF. The chain has TRBV28 and TRBJ1-5; no firm D call. The CDR3 runs 18 residues. The germline V gene has CDR1 MDHEN and CDR2 SYDVKM. V gave up 3 bases and J gave up 3 bases, with 21 bases separating them.

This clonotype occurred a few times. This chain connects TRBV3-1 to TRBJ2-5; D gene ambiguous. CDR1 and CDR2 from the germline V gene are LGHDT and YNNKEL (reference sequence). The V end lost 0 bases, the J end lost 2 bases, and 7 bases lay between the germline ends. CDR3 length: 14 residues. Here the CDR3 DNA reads TGTGCCAGCAGCCAAGATGCGGAACAAGAGACCCAGTACTTC. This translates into CASSQDAEQETQYF.

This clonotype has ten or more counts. The CDR3 protein is CASSLGDGADTQYF. CDR3 bases: TGTGCCAGCAGCTTGGGTGATGGGGCAGATACGCAGTATTTT. The rearrangement uses TRBV5-6 and TRBJ2-3; D gene unclear. Germline CDR1 and CDR2: SGHDT and YYEEEE. The CDR3 extends over 14 amino acids. V lost 0 bases to trimming and J lost 4 bases, with 9 bases between them.

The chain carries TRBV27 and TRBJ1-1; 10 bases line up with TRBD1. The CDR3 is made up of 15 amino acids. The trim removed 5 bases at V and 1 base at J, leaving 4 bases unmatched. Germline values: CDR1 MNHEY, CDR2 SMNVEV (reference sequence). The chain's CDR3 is CASSPRQGANTEAFF. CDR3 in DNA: TGTGCCAGCAGTCCTCGACAGGGGGCGAACACTGAAGCTTTCTTT.

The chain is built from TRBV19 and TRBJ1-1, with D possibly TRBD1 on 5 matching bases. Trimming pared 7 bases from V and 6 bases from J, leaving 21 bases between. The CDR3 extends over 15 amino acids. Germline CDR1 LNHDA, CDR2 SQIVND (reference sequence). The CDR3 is CASTKGGVKGAEAFF. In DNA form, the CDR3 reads TGTGCCAGTACGAAGGGAGGGGTTAAGGGAGCTGAAGCTTTCTTT.